Below, 21 T cell receptor beta chains from the same sample are listed, as sequenced in a study of T-cell memory formation after mild COVID-19. TCRdb reprocessed the 5' RACE reads with MiXCR, giving one entry per CDR3 protein. The sample contains some 320,000 distinct CDR3 sequences, 14% of which appear only once. Material: PBMCs or a T cell subset sorted from them (not recorded which). Source of these receptors: a man between 18 and 35 years old who had mild COVID-19 (a few samples of this study predate the infection). Cell type and time point are not known.

V usage is TRBV5-1 and J usage is TRBJ2-7; the match to TRBD1 covers 7 bases. CDR1 SGHRS and CDR2 YFSETQ come from the germline V gene. The CDR3 has 17 residues. Germline trimming cut 0 bases from V and 4 bases from J; bases unmatched to any gene: 13. The CDR3 DNA is TGCGCCAGCAGCTTGGAGCCCACAGGGGCTGGGCCGTACGAGCAGTACGTC. Its protein is CASSLEPTGAGPYEQYV.

The chain has TRBV12-3 or TRBV12-4 and TRBJ1-1; D is unclear. This CDR3 region has 14 residues. Deletions cut 6 bases from V and 3 bases from J, with 14 bases between. CDR3: CASREDWRDTEAFF. CDR3 DNA: TGTGCCAGCAGGGAGGACTGGCGAGACACTGAAGCTTTCTTT.

The chain uses TRBV19 and TRBJ2-7; D unclear. The CDR3 consists of 13 residues. V lost 4 bases to trimming and J lost 5 bases, with 12 bases between them. The germline V gene encodes CDR1 LNHDA and CDR2 SQIVND (reference sequence). The CDR3 region is CASSRSRVHEQYF. In DNA, the CDR3 is TGTGCCAGTAGTAGGTCTCGGGTCCACGAGCAGTACTTC.

This clonotype has more than one count but fewer than ten. The chain uses TRBV5-6 and TRBJ2-1; 11 bases are a match to TRBD2. The CDR3 runs to 17 residues. J was trimmed by 6 bases and V by 3 bases; bases with no gene match: 11. Germline CDR1 and CDR2: SGHDT and YYEEEE. CDR3 sequence: CASSWIEGLAGPNEQFF. CDR3 in DNA: TGTGCCAGCAGCTGGATCGAAGGACTAGCGGGTCCCAATGAGCAGTTCTTC.

This clonotype was counted a few times. V usage is TRBV9 and J usage is TRBJ2-3; 12 nucleotides align to TRBD1. Trimming took 3 bases from V and 2 from J; bases not matched to a gene: 7. CDR1 and CDR2 (germline): SGDLS, YYNGEE. The CDR3 extends over 17 amino acids. CDR3 sequence: CASSARGTGGPTDTQYF. CDR3 DNA: TGTGCCAGCAGCGCGCGGGGGACAGGGGGCCCCACAGATACGCAGTATTTT.

This chain joins TRBV4-1 and TRBJ1-5; D possibly corresponds to TRBD1 (5 bases). The germline V gene encodes CDR1 MGHRA and CDR2 YSYEKL. This CDR3 has 15 residues. Trimming took 4 bases from V and 4 from J, leaving 14 bases between them. The CDR3 DNA reads TGCGCCAGCAGCCTTGGAGGCAGGGATAATCAGCCCCAGCATTTT. Protein product: CASSLGGRDNQPQHF.

The chain has TRBV6-5 and TRBJ2-2; D ambiguous. V lost 3 bases to trimming and J lost 8 bases, with 16 bases between them. The CDR3 loop spans 15 amino acids. Germline values: CDR1 MNHEY, CDR2 SVGAGI. The CDR3 DNA is TGTGCCAGCAGTTATTTCCCAAGCCCCAGTGGGGAGCTGTTTTTT. Protein sequence: CASSYFPSPSGELFF.

Only a few counts were recorded for this clonotype. The chain links TRBV18 to TRBJ2-2; 8 bases fit TRBD2. Looked up from germline, CDR1 is KGHSH and CDR2 is LQKENI. The V and J ends lost 3 bases and 0 bases, in that order; junction bases with no gene match: 3. This CDR3 has 16 residues. Here the CDR3 reads CASSPGLVTNTGELFF. CDR3 nucleotides: TGTGCCAGCTCACCGGGACTAGTCACGAACACCGGGGAGCTGTTTTTT.

The chain links TRBV2 to TRBJ2-2; 9 nucleotides match TRBD1. The V segment lost 4 bases and the J segment 5 bases; nucleotides outside the gene matches: 5. CDR1 and CDR2 from the germline V gene are SNHLY and FYNNEI. The CDR3 runs to 15 residues. In nucleotides, the CDR3 is TGTGCCAGCAGTGCGGACAGGGGAAGTACCGGGGAGCTGTTTTTT. Translation gives CASSADRGSTGELFF.

This chain uses TRBV3-2 with TRBJ2-7; TRBD1, the table's D call, lacks a check against the DNA. TRBV3-2 is given as a pseudogene. The CDR3 loop spans 20 amino acids. DNA of the CDR3: TGTGCCAGCAGCCACCCCCTCCGGGGGCCCGCACTCCAAGAAGACTACGAGCAGTACGTC. This translates into CASSHPLRGPALQEDYEQYV.

The CDR3 DNA reads as TGTGCCAGCAGCTTCCTAGGACAGGGACGCGGTGAGCAGTTCTTC. It yields the protein CASSFLGQGRGEQFF. The chain recombines TRBV27 with TRBJ2-1, with TRBD1 identical over 8 bases. The junction had 13 bases not matched to a gene; V was cut back by 6 bases and J by 9 bases. CDR1 is MNHEY and CDR2 is SMNVEV in the germline V gene (reference sequence). This CDR3 comprises 15 residues.

The chain carries TRBV11-2 and TRBJ1-2, with TRBD1 matching 7 bases. In germline, CDR1 is SGHAT, CDR2 FQNNGV. The CDR3 covers 14 residues. V gave up 1 base and J gave up 6 bases; unmatched junction bases: 5. CDR3 sequence: CASSLAHRGHGYTF. The DNA for the CDR3 is TGTGCCAGCAGCTTAGCCCACAGGGGACATGGCTACACCTTC.

The chain joins TRBV7-9 to TRBJ2-7, with D uncertain. V was trimmed by 3 bases and J by 1 base, leaving 4 bases between them. Per the germline V gene, CDR1 is SEHNR and CDR2 is FQNEAQ (reference sequence). This CDR3 spans 12 amino acids. In DNA, the CDR3 is TGTGCCAGCAGCTTTGGTTCCTACGAGCAGTACGTC. Translating gives CASSFGSYEQYV.

This chain joins TRBV6-6 and TRBJ1-1; D unclear. The CDR3 is made up of 14 amino acids. CDR1 is MNHNY, CDR2 SVGAGI, per germline (reference sequence). Trimming shortened V by 5 bases and J by 11 bases, and 21 bases separated the two germline ends. The CDR3 DNA reads as TGTGCCAGCAGTCTAGCCCCAAGGGCCCGAGGGGCTTTCTTT. Protein product: CASSLAPRARGAFF.

This clonotype was recorded a few times. The J gene is TRBJ1-2, the V gene TRBV7-3; TRBD1 agrees at 7 bases. This CDR3 contains 14 residues. From germline, CDR1 is SGHTA and CDR2 FQGTGA. The V gene end was trimmed by 6 bases and the J gene end by 6 bases; junction bases not matched to a gene: 10. The CDR3 DNA sequence: TGTGCCAGCAGTATCTCAGGGGGAATGGATGGCTACACCTTC. It codes for CASSISGGMDGYTF.

This clonotype has more than one count but fewer than ten. V gene TRBV24-1 combines with J gene TRBJ2-1; TRBD2 matches 7 bases. The germline gives CDR1 KGHDR, CDR2 SFDVKD. V was pared by 0 bases and J by 7 bases, with 8 bases of the junction left unmatched. CDR3 length: 16 residues. CDR3 bases: TGTGCCACCAGTGATTTGCTGGCCGGGGGGATTAATGAGCAGTTCTTC. Translating gives CATSDLLAGGINEQFF.

The genes are TRBV5-1 and TRBJ2-7; 7 bases agree with TRBD2. Germline V gives CDR1 SGHRS, CDR2 YFSETQ. The CDR3 length is 15 residues. The V gene end was trimmed by 0 bases and the J gene end by 1 base; junction bases not matched to a gene: 4. CDR3 loop: CASSLGGGVSYEQYV. The DNA for the CDR3 is TGCGCCAGCAGCTTGGGCGGGGGAGTATCCTACGAGCAGTACGTC.

The sample holds a few counts of this clonotype. V and J are TRBV19 and TRBJ1-6; 7 nucleotides match TRBD1. V lost 6 bases to trimming and J lost 10 bases; unmatched junction nucleotides: 6. CDR3 length: 13 residues. The germline V gene has CDR1 LNHDA and CDR2 SQIVND (reference sequence). The CDR3 bases are TGTGCCAGTAGAACAGGGGCACGATCACCCCTCCACTTT. Encoded protein: CASRTGARSPLHF.

This clonotype was found a few times. The chain uses TRBV6-6 and TRBJ2-3, with unresolved D. The CDR3 runs to 13 residues. V lost 2 bases and J 6 bases, leaving 9 bases between the germline ends. Germline V gene data show CDR1 as MNHNY and CDR2 as SVGAGI (reference sequence). The CDR3 protein is CASSYPESDTQYF. The CDR3, as DNA: TGTGCCAGCAGTTACCCCGAGTCCGATACGCAGTATTTT.

This clonotype appeared a few times. The V and J genes are TRBV4-1 and TRBJ2-7; D could derive from TRBD1 or TRBD2 (5 bases each). CDR1 and CDR2 (germline): MGHRA, YSYEKL. V was clipped by 1 base and J by 2 bases, with 12 bases between them. This CDR3 comprises 15 residues. CDR3 sequence reads: CASSQAGTATYEQYF. The CDR3 DNA sequence: TGCGCCAGCAGCCAAGCCGGGACGGCCACCTACGAGCAGTACTTC.

The genes are TRBV13 and TRBJ2-5; D is possibly TRBD1 (7 bases). Germline V gene sequence: CDR1 PRHDT, CDR2 FYEKMQ (reference sequence). The CDR3 is 14 residues long. Trimming shortened V by 2 bases and J by 9 bases, and 16 bases separated the two germline ends. The CDR3 region is CASSLTGAQGAQYF. The CDR3 DNA sequence: TGTGCCAGCAGCTTAACGGGGGCCCAGGGGGCCCAGTACTTC.